Below are 20 T cell receptor beta chains sequenced from a single sample in a study of Graves' ophthalmopathy and Graves' hyperthyroidism. Using RNA transcripts, the TCR beta CDR3 regions were amplified. Scientists carried out first-round RT-PCR using HTBI primers and then a second-round multiplex PCR. TCRdb reprocessed the multiplex PCR reads with MiXCR, giving one entry per CDR3 protein. Of 200,000 to 250,000 distinct CDR3 sequences detected, approximately 29% appear once; the ten largest clones hold approximately 9.1%. The sequencing input was peripheral blood. These receptors all come from a man aged 50 to 60 with Graves' ophthalmopathy.

This clonotype was seen repeatedly, ten times or more. This sequence joins TRBV5-1 and TRBJ1-5; weak D call: TRBD1 (6 bases). CDR1 is SGHRS, CDR2 YFSETQ, per germline. V lost 8 bases and J lost 2, with 17 bases in between. This CDR3 is built from 15 residues. CDR3 DNA sequence: TGCGCCAGGAGGGGCAGGGGCGGTGGCAATCAGCCCCAGCATTTT. Protein product: CARRGRGGGNQPQHF.

This clonotype was recorded at least ten times. A much larger clone lies a single base off, so this may be a read error. The V gene is TRBV11-2, the J gene TRBJ2-7; D gene uncertain. The CDR3 is made up of 12 amino acids. In germline, CDR1 is SGHAT, CDR2 FQNNGV. The V end lost 0 bases, the J end lost 3 bases, and 3 bases lay between the germline ends. The CDR3 nucleotides are TGTGCCAGCAGCTTAGATCTCTACGAGCAGTACTTC. Amino acids: CASSLDLYEQYF.

The chain has TRBV12-3 or TRBV12-4 and TRBJ2-7, with D perhaps TRBD2 (6 bases). Trimming removed 3 bases from V and 11 bases from J, with 17 bases in between. This CDR3 is built from 13 residues. Here the CDR3 DNA reads TGTGCCAGCAGTTTGCAGGAAGGGGACTCGAAGTACTTC. This translates into CASSLQEGDSKYF.

This clonotype appeared many times. CDR3 amino acids: CATHRVGYGYTF. The CDR3 nucleotides read TGTGCCACCCACAGGGTCGGCTATGGCTACACCTTC. The chain uses TRBV24-1 and TRBJ1-2; D perhaps matches TRBD1 (6 bases). In germline, CDR1 is KGHDR, CDR2 SFDVKD. V shed 9 bases and J shed 4 bases, with 11 bases lying between them. The CDR3 runs 12 residues.

The count of this clonotype is one. V gene TRBV12-3 or TRBV12-4 combines with J gene TRBJ2-7; D might be TRBD1 (6 bases). The CDR3 length is 14 residues. V lost 1 base to trimming and J lost 7 bases, with 14 bases between them. The CDR3 sequence is CASSLVGQGHEQYF. The CDR3 nucleotides read TGTGCCAGCAGTTTAGTGGGCCAGGGGCATGAGCAGTACTTC.

The chain combines TRBV6-5 with TRBJ2-2, with D maybe TRBD2 (5 bases). V was trimmed by 4 bases and J by 9 bases, leaving 15 bases between them. Germline CDR1 and CDR2: MNHEY and SVGAGI. CDR3 length: 14 residues. This chain's CDR3 is CASSSTRTQRELFF. In DNA, the CDR3 is TGTGCCAGCAGTTCCACTAGAACCCAACGGGAGCTGTTTTTT.

This clonotype was seen ten or more times. This chain uses TRBV6-2 or TRBV6-3 with TRBJ2-5; D is unresolved. Germline assignment: CDR1 MNHEY and CDR2 SVGEGT. CDR3 size: 14 residues. Trimming cost V 2 bases and J 7 bases, with 14 bases left between them. The DNA of the CDR3 is TGTGCCAGCAGTTACGGCGGCCAACGTGGGACCCAGTACTTC. Translating gives CASSYGGQRGTQYF.

This clonotype was detected ten times or more. V is TRBV30 and J is TRBJ1-1; TRBD1 might be the D (6 bases). Trimming left V 3 bases short and J 5 bases short, with 13 bases between. The germline gives CDR1 GTSNPN, CDR2 SVGIG (reference sequence). The CDR3 extends over 13 amino acids. The CDR3 coding sequence is TGTGCCTGGAGCCGGACGGGGGCGACTGAAGCTTTCTTT. It codes for CAWSRTGATEAFF.

Only one count was recorded for this clonotype. The chain uses TRBV27 and TRBJ2-5, with TRBD2 matching 7 bases. Germline V lookup: CDR1 MNHEY, CDR2 SMNVEV (reference sequence). The V segment lost 6 bases and the J segment 0 bases; nucleotides outside the gene matches: 4. The CDR3 is made up of 14 amino acids. The CDR3 reads CASRKGGYQETQYF. CDR3 sequence (DNA): TGTGCCAGCAGAAAGGGAGGGTACCAAGAGACCCAGTACTTC.

The chain recombines TRBV20-1 with TRBJ2-5; 8 bases are a match to TRBD1. Per the germline V gene, CDR1 is DFQATT and CDR2 is SNEGSKA (reference sequence). CDR3 size: 13 residues. This CDR3 reads CGAWDRLTETQYF. As DNA, the CDR3 is TGCGGAGCGTGGGACAGGCTAACGGAGACCCAGTACTTC.

This clonotype has at least ten counts. The chain links TRBV5-6 to TRBJ2-2, with D maybe TRBD1 (6 bases). Trimming shortened V by 4 bases and J by 7 bases, and 17 bases separated the two germline ends. Germline-derived CDR1 and CDR2 are SGHDT and YYEEEE. This CDR3 has 15 residues. CDR3 DNA sequence: TGTGCCAGCAGCCCGACTGGGACAACCAACGGGGAGCTGTTTTTT. This translates into CASSPTGTTNGELFF.

In its sample, this clonotype was seen many times. The genes are TRBV6-5 and TRBJ2-5, with 11 bases aligning to TRBD2. The CDR3 consists of 14 residues. Germline V lookup: CDR1 MNHEY, CDR2 SVGAGI. After removal of 6 bases from V and 3 bases from J, the junction contained 3 bases not matched to a gene. DNA of the CDR3: TGTGCCAGCAGCCTGGGACTAGCGGAAGAGACCCAGTACTTC. It codes for CASSLGLAEETQYF.

The V and J genes are TRBV28 and TRBJ2-5, with 7 bases identical to TRBD2. Near its end, the DNA agrees better with TRBJ2-7, so the J call may be wrong. The CDR3 is 15 residues long. Germline V gene lookup returns CDR1 MDHEN and CDR2 SYDVKM. Here the CDR3 reads CASSLGSGLSYEQYF. CDR3 sequence (DNA): TGTGCCAGCAGTTTAGGTAGCGGGTTGTCCTACGAGCAGTACTTC.

This clonotype was detected only once. The chain carries TRBV12-3 or TRBV12-4 and TRBJ2-7, with D perhaps assigned TRBD1 or TRBD2 (5 bases each). The CDR3 has 15 residues. The germline V and J ends were trimmed by 5 bases and 6 bases, with 20 bases remaining between them. The CDR3 DNA follows: TGTGCCAGCAGTGAGGGGTACTCGAGAGCGGTCGAGCAGTACTTC. Protein sequence: CASSEGYSRAVEQYF.

This clonotype was recorded at least ten times. The genes are TRBV6-5 and TRBJ2-7; D is possibly TRBD1 (6 bases). Trimming left V 5 bases short and J 4 bases short, with 15 bases between. In germline, CDR1 is MNHEY, CDR2 SVGAGI. The CDR3 is 14 amino acids. The CDR3 reads CASSTEGGGYEQYF. Written as DNA, the CDR3 is TGTGCCAGCAGTACCGAAGGGGGTGGGTACGAGCAGTACTTC.

Ten or more counts support this clonotype. This chain uses TRBV5-1 with TRBJ1-2; 8 nucleotides match TRBD1. The CDR3 consists of 15 residues. Germline assignment: CDR1 SGHRS and CDR2 YFSETQ. V was pared by 4 bases and J by 5 bases, with 10 bases of the junction left unmatched. In DNA form, the CDR3 reads TGCGCCAGCAGCAAGGACGACAGGGGCCAGTATGGCTACACCTTC. The encoded protein is CASSKDDRGQYGYTF.

This clonotype was seen many times. The chain links TRBV11-2 to TRBJ2-5; 10 bases are shared with TRBD1. J lost 2 bases, V lost 3 bases, and 3 bases had no gene match. This CDR3 has 15 residues. From germline, CDR1 is SGHAT and CDR2 FQNNGV. This CDR3 is CASSFGDRGQETQYF. CDR3 coding DNA: TGTGCCAGCAGCTTCGGGGACAGGGGACAAGAGACCCAGTACTTC.

There are many counts of this clonotype. The rearrangement uses TRBV25-1 and TRBJ1-6; 8 positions agree with TRBD1. Germline CDR1 MGHDK, CDR2 SYGVNS. V lost 4 bases and J lost 3; bases outside the gene matches: 5. The CDR3 has 16 amino acids. This chain's CDR3 is CASSGGTGGYNSPLHF. CDR3 coding DNA: TGTGCCAGCAGTGGCGGGACAGGCGGCTATAATTCACCCCTCCACTTT.

This clonotype was picked up many times. The chain couples TRBV29-1 to TRBJ1-1, with D hard to call. The CDR3 has 14 amino acids. The V gene lost 8 bases and the J gene lost 1 base, with 17 bases spanning the gap. Germline values: CDR1 SQVTM, CDR2 ANQGSEA. The CDR3 sequence: CSSSNWGPNTEAFF. CDR3 bases: TGCAGCTCTTCGAACTGGGGTCCGAACACTGAAGCTTTCTTT.

This clonotype has a count of ten or more. This sequence joins TRBV6-5 and TRBJ1-1; no firm D call. The germline V and J ends were trimmed by 0 bases and 0 bases, with 8 bases remaining between them. The germline CDR1 and CDR2 sequences are MNHEY and SVGAGI. The CDR3 runs 15 residues. The CDR3 region has the DNA TGTGCCAGCAGTTACTCAACAAGGGTGAACACTGAAGCTTTCTTT. Its protein is CASSYSTRVNTEAFF.